This entry concerns a single T cell receptor (beta chain). Its antigen is undetermined. This entry is derived from a study of response to subunit inactivated influenza vaccine. V shed 7 bases, J shed 7 bases, and the junction held 11 bases outside the gene matches. The CDR3 covers 15 residues. The germline V gene encodes CDR1 KGHDR and CDR2 SFDVKD. Notes on the study in general: Authors suggested few new T cells are recruited by each seasonal influenza vaccination.

TCRdb independently ran MiXCR on the RT-PCR reads; one entry per CDR3 protein. Here the sample spans over 400,000 distinct CDR3 sequences, approximately 13% being singletons. The sequence was collected from a man between 50 and 59 years old who received an inactivated influenza vaccine. The chain has TRBV24-1 and TRBJ2-3, with 9 bases aligning to TRBD1. The sequencing here drew on PBMCs from blood, taken 40 to 50 days after vaccination. The CDR3, as DNA: TGTGCCACCAGCCCGGGACAGGGAACCTACCATACGCAGTATTTT. It specifies CATSPGQGTYHTQYF.